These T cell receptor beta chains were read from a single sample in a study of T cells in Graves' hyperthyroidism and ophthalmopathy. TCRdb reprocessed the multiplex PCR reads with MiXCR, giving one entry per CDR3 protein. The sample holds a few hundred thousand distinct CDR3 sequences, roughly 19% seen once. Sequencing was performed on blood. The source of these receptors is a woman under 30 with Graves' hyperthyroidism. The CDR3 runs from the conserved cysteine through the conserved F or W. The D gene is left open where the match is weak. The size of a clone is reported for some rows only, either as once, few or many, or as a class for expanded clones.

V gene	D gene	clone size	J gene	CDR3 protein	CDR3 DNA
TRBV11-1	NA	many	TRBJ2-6	CASSLMRVRSGANVLTF	TGTGCCAGCAGCTTAATGCGGGTTCGGTCTGGGGCCAACGTCCTGACTTTC
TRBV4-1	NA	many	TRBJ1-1	CASSSRLNTEAFF	TGCGCCAGCAGCTCCAGGCTAAACACTGAAGCTTTCTTT
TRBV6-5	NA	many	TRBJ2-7	CASSYSPKYEQYF	TGTGCCAGCAGTTATAGTCCGAAATACGAGCAGTACTTC
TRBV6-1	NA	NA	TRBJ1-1	CASSRIQGFTEAFF	TGTGCCAGCAGTCGTATACAGGGTTTTACTGAAGCTTTCTTT
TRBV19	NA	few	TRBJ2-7	CASSTAGAGSYEQYF	TGTGCCAGTAGTACGGCAGGTGCGGGTAGCTACGAGCAGTACTTC
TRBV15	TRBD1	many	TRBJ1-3	CATSRAGQGSGNTIYF	TGTGCCACCAGCAGGGCGGGACAGGGCTCTGGAAACACCATATATTTT
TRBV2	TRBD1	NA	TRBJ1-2	CASSQTGTGYGYTF	TGTGCCAGCAGCCAAACCGGGACAGGCTATGGCTACACCTTC
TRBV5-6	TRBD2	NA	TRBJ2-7	CASSLVSGGAYEQYF	TGTGCCAGCAGCTTGGTTAGCGGGGGGGCCTACGAGCAGTACTTC
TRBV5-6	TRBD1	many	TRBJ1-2	CASSLETGEYGYTF	TGTGCCAGCAGCCTTGAGACAGGGGAGTATGGCTACACCTTC
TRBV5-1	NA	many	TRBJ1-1	CASSRQGYGTEAFF	TGCGCCAGCAGTCGCCAGGGGTACGGCACTGAAGCTTTCTTT
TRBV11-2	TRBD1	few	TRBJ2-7	CASSNRQGAYEQYF	TGTGCCAGCAGCAATAGACAGGGGGCCTACGAGCAGTACTTC
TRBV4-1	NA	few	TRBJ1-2	CASSQVSQNYGYTF	TGCGCCAGCAGCCAAGTTAGTCAGAACTATGGCTACACCTTC
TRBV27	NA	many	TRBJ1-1	CASIARVGAFF	TGTGCCAGCATCGCCAGGGTGGGAGCTTTCTTT
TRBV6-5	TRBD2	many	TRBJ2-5	CASGGGDQETQYF	TGTGCCAGTGGGGGGGGAGACCAAGAGACCCAGTACTTC
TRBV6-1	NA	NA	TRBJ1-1	CASSEGRGPYTEAFF	TGTGCCAGCAGTGAAGGCAGGGGACCTTACACTGAAGCTTTCTTT
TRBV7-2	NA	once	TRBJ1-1	CASSLGVGDTEAFF	TGTGCCAGCAGCTTAGGAGTTGGGGACACTGAAGCTTTCTTT
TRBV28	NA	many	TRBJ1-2	CASSHQSGYTF	TGTGCCAGCAGTCACCAGAGTGGCTACACCTTC
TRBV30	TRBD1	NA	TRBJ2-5	CAYHRGVGGTQYF	TGTGCCTACCACAGGGGAGTTGGTGGGACCCAGTACTTC
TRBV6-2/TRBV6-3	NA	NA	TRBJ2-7	CASSYSPGQPSYEQYF	TGTGCCAGCAGTTACTCTCCAGGCCAGCCCTCCTACGAGCAGTACTTC
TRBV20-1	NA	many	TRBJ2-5	CSASRGSETQYF	TGCAGTGCTAGCCGAGGGTCAGAGACCCAGTACTTC
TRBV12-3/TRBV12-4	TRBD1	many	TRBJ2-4	CASTGTGQNIQYF	TGTGCCAGCACCGGGACAGGGCAAAACATTCAGTACTTC
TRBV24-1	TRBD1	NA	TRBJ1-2	CATSPRGQGADNYGYTF	TGTGCCACCAGCCCCCGGGGACAGGGGGCTGACAACTATGGCTACACCTTC
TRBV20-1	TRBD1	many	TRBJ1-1	CSARSGQGNTEAFF	TGCAGTGCTAGATCGGGACAGGGGAACACTGAAGCTTTCTTT
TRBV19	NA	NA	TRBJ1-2	CASSMVGGYTF	TGTGCCAGTAGTATGGTGGGAGGCTACACCTTC
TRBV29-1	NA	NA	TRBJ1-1	CSVAPGSEAFF	TGCAGCGTTGCCCCAGGGTCTGAAGCTTTCTTT
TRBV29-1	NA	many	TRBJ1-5	CSVGRDSNQPQHF	TGCAGCGTTGGTAGGGATAGCAATCAGCCCCAGCATTTT
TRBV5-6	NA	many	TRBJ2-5	CASSLMSGETQYF	TGTGCCAGCAGCTTGATGTCGGGCGAGACCCAGTACTTC
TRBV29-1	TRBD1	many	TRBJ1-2	CSALTGTGYTF	TGCAGCGCTCTGACAGGGACGGGCTACACCTTC
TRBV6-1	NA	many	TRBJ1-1	CASSEQGGRTEAFF	TGTGCCAGCAGTGAACAGGGTGGGCGGACTGAAGCTTTCTTT
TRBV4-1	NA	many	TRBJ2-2	CASSRLRAGELFF	TGCGCCAGCAGCCGCCTCAGGGCCGGGGAGCTGTTTTTT
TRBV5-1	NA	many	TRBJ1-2	CASSLSGARPHYGYTF	TGCGCCAGCAGCTTGTCGGGGGCCAGGCCCCACTATGGCTACACCTTC
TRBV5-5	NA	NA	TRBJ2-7	CASSFGAGVGYEQYF	TGTGCCAGCAGCTTTGGGGCAGGGGTGGGCTACGAGCAGTACTTC
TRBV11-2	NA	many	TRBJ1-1	CASRKTGQPNMNTEAFF	TGTGCCAGCAGGAAAACCGGACAGCCGAATATGAACACTGAAGCTTTCTTT
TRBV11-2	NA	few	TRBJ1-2	CASSLDERGGYTF	TGTGCCAGCAGCTTAGACGAAAGGGGCGGCTACACCTTC
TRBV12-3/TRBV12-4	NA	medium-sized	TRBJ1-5	CASSDARSNQPQHF	TGTGCCAGCAGTGATGCCCGGAGCAATCAGCCCCAGCATTTT
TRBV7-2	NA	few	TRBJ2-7	CASSLELGPSEQYF	TGTGCCAGCAGCTTAGAGCTGGGACCCTCCGAGCAGTACTTC
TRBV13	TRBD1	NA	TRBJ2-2	CASSGDRNTGELFF	TGTGCCAGCAGCGGGGACAGAAACACCGGGGAGCTGTTTTTT
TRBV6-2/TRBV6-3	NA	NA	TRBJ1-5	CASSPALWDQPQHF	TGTGCCAGCAGCCCGGCACTATGGGATCAGCCCCAGCATTTT
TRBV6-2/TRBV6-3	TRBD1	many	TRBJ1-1	CASSPPLNRGLGNTEAFF	TGTGCCAGCAGTCCTCCACTTAACAGGGGACTAGGGAACACTGAAGCTTTCTTT
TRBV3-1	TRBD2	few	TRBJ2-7	CASSGLAGPRGEQYF	TGTGCCAGCAGCGGATTAGCGGGTCCCCGGGGCGAGCAGTACTTC
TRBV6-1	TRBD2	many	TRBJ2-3	CASSEGGGNSDTQYF	TGTGCCAGCAGTGAAGGCGGGGGGAATTCGGATACGCAGTATTTT
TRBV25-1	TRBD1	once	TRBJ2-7	CATSDPGQGIYEQYF	TGTGCCACCAGTGATCCGGGACAGGGGATCTACGAGCAGTACTTC
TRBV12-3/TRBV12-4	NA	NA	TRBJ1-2	CASSSRRLVYGYTF	TGTGCCAGCAGTTCTCGCAGGCTGGTCTATGGCTACACCTTC
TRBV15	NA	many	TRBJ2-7	CATSRVGREQYF	TGTGCCACCAGCAGAGTCGGAAGGGAGCAGTACTTC
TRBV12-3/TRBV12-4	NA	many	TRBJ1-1	CASSPTGPDTEAFF	TGTGCCAGCAGCCCCACGGGGCCGGACACTGAAGCTTTCTTT
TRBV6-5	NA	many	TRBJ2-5	CASSPLSGQETQYF	TGTGCCAGCAGCCCCTTGTCCGGACAAGAGACCCAGTACTTC
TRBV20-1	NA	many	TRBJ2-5	CSASYGPRQETQYF	TGCAGTGCTAGCTACGGACCCAGGCAAGAGACCCAGTACTTC
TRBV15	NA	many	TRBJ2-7	CATSREEGITGSYEQYF	TGTGCCACCAGCAGAGAGGAAGGGATCACGGGGTCCTACGAGCAGTACTTC
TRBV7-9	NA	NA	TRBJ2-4	CASSFPWDPKNIQYF	TGTGCCAGCAGCTTTCCCTGGGACCCCAAAAACATTCAGTACTTC
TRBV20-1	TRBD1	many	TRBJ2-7	CSARDNAGGNEQYF	TGCAGTGCTAGAGATAATGCAGGGGGAAACGAGCAGTACTTC
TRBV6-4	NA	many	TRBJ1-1	CASRDTGPEAFF	TGTGCCAGCAGAGATACAGGTCCTGAAGCTTTCTTT
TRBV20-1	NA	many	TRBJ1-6	CSARTDPNSPLHF	TGCAGTGCTAGAACGGACCCTAATTCACCCCTCCACTTT
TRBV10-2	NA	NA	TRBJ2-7	CASMNRGRTYEQYF	TGCGCCAGCATGAATCGGGGGCGCACCTACGAGCAGTACTTC